This T cell receptor beta chain is from a study of blood T cell repertoires in COVID-19. Study in general: Researchers got acute and convalescent COVID-19 samples from the United States, Italy and Spain. The analysed material was cDNA or gDNA that came from T cells, B-cell-depleted T cells, or PBMCs.

As handled by the study authors: For nucleated cells, counts were estimated from reference gene primer amplification. Profiling relied on immunoSEQ multiplex PCR, and the TCRdb table lists in-frame clones only, not all of them. Clonal size and the V and J genes are those of that table, whereas D and trimming came from the DNA. This table holds about 130,000 clones, 84% found once. Trimming pared 0 bases from V and 5 bases from J, leaving 14 bases between. The CDR3 covers 15 residues. The V gene's germline CDR1 is SGHNT and CDR2 YYREEE (reference sequence). This chain joins TRBV5-4 and TRBJ1-1, with a possible D match to TRBD1 (6 bases). The receptor's source is a woman in her 30s who had recovered from COVID-19. Sequencing input: peripheral blood. The CDR3 coding sequence is TGTGCCAGCAGCTTGGCCCGGGGGAGGGGGACTGAAGCTTTCTTT. Translating gives CASSLARGRGTEAFF.